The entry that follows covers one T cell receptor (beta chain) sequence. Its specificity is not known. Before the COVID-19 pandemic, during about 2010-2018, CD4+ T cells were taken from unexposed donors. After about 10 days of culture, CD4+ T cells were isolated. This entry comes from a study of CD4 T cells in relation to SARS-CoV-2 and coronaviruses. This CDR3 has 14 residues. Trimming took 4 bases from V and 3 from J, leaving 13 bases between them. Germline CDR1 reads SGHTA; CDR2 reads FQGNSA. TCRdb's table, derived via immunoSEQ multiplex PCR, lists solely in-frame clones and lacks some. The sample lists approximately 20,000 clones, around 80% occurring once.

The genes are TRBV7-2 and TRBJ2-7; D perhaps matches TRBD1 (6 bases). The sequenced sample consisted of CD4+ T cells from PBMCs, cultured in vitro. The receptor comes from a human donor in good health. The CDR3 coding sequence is TGTGCCAGCAGCTCCCAGAAGGACAGCTACGAGCAGTACTTC. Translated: CASSSQKDSYEQYF.